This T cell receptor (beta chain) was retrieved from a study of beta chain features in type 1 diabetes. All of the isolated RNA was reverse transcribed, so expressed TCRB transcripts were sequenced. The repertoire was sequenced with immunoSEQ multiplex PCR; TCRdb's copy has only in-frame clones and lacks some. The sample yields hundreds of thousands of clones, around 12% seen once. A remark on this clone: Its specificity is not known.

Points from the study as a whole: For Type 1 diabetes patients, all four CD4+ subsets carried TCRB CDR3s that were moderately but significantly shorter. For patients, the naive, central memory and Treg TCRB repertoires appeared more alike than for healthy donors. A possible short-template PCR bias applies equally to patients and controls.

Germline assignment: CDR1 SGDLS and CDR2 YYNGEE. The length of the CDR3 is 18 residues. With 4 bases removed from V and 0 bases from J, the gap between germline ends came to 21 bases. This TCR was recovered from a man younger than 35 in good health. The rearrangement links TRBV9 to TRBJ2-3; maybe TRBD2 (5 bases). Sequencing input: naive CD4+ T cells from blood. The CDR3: CASSPRYGVGLSTDTQYF. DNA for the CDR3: TGTGCCAGCAGCCCCCGATATGGGGTCGGACTTAGCACAGATACGCAGTATTTT.